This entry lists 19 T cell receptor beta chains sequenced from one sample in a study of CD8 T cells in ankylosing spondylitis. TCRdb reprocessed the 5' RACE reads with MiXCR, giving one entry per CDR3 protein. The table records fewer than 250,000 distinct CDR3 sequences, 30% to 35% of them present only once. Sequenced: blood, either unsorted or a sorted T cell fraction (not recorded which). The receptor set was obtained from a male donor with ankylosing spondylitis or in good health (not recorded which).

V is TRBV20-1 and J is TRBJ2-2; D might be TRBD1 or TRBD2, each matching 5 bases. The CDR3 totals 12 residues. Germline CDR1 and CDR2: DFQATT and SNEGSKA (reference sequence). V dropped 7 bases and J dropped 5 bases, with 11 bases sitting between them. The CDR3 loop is CSGGKGTGELFF. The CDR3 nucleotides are TGCAGTGGGGGGAAGGGGACCGGGGAGCTGTTTTTT.

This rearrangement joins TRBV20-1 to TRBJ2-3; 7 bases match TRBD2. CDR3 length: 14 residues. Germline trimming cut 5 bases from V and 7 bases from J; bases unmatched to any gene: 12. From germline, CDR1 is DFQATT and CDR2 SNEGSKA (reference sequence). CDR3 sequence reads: CSAPQRGETNTQYF. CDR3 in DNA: TGCAGTGCTCCCCAACGGGGGGAAACCAATACGCAGTATTTT.

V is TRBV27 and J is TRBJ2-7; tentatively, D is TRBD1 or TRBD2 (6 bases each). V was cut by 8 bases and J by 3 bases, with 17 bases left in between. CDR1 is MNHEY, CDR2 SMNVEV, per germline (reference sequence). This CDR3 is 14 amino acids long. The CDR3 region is CASPKGGANYEQYF. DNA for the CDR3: TGTGCCAGCCCTAAGGGGGGTGCGAACTACGAGCAGTACTTC.

CDR3 loop: CASREQGAVYNEQFF. In DNA, the CDR3 is TGTGCCAGCAGGGAACAGGGGGCGGTCTACAATGAGCAGTTCTTC. V and J are TRBV7-9 and TRBJ2-1; TRBD1 aligns across 9 bases. The CDR3 has 15 amino acids. In germline, CDR1 is SEHNR, CDR2 FQNEAQ (reference sequence). The J segment lost 3 bases and the V segment lost 6 bases, leaving 6 bases of the junction unmatched.

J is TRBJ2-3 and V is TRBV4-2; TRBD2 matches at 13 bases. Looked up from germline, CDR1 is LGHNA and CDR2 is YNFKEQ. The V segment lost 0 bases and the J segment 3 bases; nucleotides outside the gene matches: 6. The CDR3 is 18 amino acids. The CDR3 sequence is CASSQDPTSGGRTDTQYF. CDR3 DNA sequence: TGTGCCAGCAGCCAAGATCCGACTAGCGGGGGGAGGACAGATACGCAGTATTTT.

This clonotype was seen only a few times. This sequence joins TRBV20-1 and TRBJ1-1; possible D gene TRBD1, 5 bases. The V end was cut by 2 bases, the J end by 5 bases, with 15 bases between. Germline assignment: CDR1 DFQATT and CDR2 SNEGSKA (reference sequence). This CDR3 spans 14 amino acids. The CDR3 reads CSARRQLGTTEAFF. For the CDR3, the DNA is TGCAGTGCTAGACGACAGTTAGGGACGACTGAAGCTTTCTTT.

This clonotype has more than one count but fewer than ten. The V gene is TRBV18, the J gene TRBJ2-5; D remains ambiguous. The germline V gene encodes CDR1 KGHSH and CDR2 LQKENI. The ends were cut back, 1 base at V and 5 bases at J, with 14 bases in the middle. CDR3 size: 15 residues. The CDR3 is CASSPRSPARETQYF. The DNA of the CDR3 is TGTGCCAGCTCACCACGATCACCCGCTCGGGAGACCCAGTACTTC.

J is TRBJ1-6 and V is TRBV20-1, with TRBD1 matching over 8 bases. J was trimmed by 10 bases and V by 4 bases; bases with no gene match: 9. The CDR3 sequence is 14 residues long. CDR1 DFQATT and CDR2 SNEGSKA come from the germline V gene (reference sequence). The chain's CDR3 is CSATYGQGLSPLHF. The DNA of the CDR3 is TGCAGTGCTACCTACGGACAGGGTCTCTCACCCCTCCACTTT.

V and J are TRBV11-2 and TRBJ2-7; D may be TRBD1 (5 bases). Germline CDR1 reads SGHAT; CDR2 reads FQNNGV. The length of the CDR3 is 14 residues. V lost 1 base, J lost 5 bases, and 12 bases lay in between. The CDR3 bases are TGTGCCAGCAGCTTAGTCGTCCAGGGCCACGAGCAGTACTTC. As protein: CASSLVVQGHEQYF.

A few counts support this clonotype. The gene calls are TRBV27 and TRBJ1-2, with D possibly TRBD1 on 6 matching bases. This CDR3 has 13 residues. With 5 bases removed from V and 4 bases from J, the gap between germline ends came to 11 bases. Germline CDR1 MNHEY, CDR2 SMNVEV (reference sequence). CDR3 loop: CASSPVGAYGYTF. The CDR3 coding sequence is TGTGCCAGCAGTCCTGTGGGGGCCTATGGCTACACCTTC.

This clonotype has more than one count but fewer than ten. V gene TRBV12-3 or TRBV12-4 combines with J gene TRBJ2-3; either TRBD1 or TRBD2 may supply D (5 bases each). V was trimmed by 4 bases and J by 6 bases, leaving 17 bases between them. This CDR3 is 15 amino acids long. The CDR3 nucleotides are TGTGCCAGCAGTTGGGACGCCGGGAACGGGGATACGCAGTATTTT. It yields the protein CASSWDAGNGDTQYF.

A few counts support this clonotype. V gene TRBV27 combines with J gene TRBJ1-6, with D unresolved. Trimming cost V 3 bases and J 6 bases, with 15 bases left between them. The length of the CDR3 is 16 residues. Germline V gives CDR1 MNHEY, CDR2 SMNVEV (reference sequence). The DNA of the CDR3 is TGTGCCAGCAGTTTGGAGGGTGGCCCTTCTAATTCACCCCTCCACTTT. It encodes CASSLEGGPSNSPLHF.

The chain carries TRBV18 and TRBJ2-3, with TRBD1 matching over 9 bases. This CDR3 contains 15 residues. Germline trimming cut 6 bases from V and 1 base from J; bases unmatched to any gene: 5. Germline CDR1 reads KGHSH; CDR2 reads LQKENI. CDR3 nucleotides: TGTGCCAGCTCTTATCGGGACAGGGGCACAGATACGCAGTATTTT. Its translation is CASSYRDRGTDTQYF.

CDR3 in DNA: TGCAGTGCTAGTCGGGACATTGGGAATCAGCCCCAGCATTTT. It translates to CSASRDIGNQPQHF. V is TRBV20-1 and J is TRBJ1-5; tentatively, D is TRBD1 (6 bases). The germline V and J ends were trimmed by 3 bases and 4 bases, with 13 bases remaining between them. This CDR3 contains 14 residues. The germline CDR1 and CDR2 sequences are DFQATT and SNEGSKA (reference sequence).

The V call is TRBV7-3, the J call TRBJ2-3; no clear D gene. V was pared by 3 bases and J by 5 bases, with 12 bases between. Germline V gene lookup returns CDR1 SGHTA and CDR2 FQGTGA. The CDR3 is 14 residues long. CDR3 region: CASSLMTYGDTQYF. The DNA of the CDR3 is TGTGCCAGCAGCTTGATGACCTACGGAGATACGCAGTATTTT.

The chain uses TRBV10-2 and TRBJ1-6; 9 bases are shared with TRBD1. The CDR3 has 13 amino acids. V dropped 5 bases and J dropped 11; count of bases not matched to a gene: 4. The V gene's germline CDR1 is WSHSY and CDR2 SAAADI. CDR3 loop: CASSSGTGPPLHF. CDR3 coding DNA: TGCGCCAGCAGTTCCGGGACAGGGCCACCCCTCCACTTT.

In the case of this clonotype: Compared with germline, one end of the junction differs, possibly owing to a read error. The CDR3 sequence: CASSYSRTSYVYTF. The DNA for the CDR3 is TGTGCCAGCAGTTACTCGAGGACTTCATATGTCTACACCTTC. The chain has TRBV6-5 and TRBJ1-2; D not certain. CDR1 is MNHEY, CDR2 SVGAGI, per germline. The CDR3 contains 14 residues.

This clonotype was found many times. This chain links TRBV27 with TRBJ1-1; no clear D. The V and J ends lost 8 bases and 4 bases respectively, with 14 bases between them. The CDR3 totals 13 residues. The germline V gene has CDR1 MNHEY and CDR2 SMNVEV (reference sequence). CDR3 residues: CASSFGEVTEAFF. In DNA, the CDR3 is TGTGCCAGCTCTTTTGGAGAGGTCACTGAAGCTTTCTTT.

CDR3 in DNA: TGCAGTGCTAGAGATCACCTAGCGGGGGACCGCCTCCAAGAGACCCAGTACTTC. Amino acid sequence: CSARDHLAGDRLQETQYF. The chain has TRBV20-1 and TRBJ2-5; 10 bases agree with TRBD2. Per germline, CDR1 DFQATT and CDR2 SNEGSKA (reference sequence). This CDR3 is 18 amino acids long. Trimming cost V 0 bases and J 1 base; bases outside gene matches: 11.